These 14 T cell receptor beta chains originate from one sample sequenced in a study of response to subunit inactivated influenza vaccine. TCRdb re-analysed the RT-PCR reads in MiXCR, keeping a single row per CDR3 protein. The repertoire includes roughly 620,000 distinct CDR3 sequences, around 10% of them detected once, and about 10% sits in the top ten. This sample was shared with a second study, whose subject was T cells expressing NK-cell markers. That source reports: TCR beta cDNA was generated via 5'RACE template switching incorporating UMIs.

Sequenced material: PBMCs from blood, taken on the day of vaccination. These receptors originate from a man aged 50-60 years who received an inactivated influenza vaccine.

The table lists this clonotype with a few counts. V usage is TRBV6-1 and J usage is TRBJ2-3; no definite D call. This CDR3 is 14 amino acids long. V lost 8 bases and J lost 3, with 15 bases in between. Germline V lookup: CDR1 MNHNS, CDR2 SASEGT. The CDR3 region has the DNA TGTGCCAGCCGCCGCGTTGTACAAACAGATACGCAGTATTTT. Its protein product is CASRRVVQTDTQYF.

The V and J genes are TRBV18 and TRBJ2-1; D is unclear. Trimming took off 2 bases at V and 9 bases at J, with 11 bases between the two ends. The V gene's germline CDR1 is KGHSH and CDR2 LQKENI. The CDR3 is 13 residues long. For the CDR3, the DNA is TGTGCCAGCTCACCAGGGCCCAGACGTGAGCAGTTCTTC. This translates into CASSPGPRREQFF.

There are a few counts of this clonotype. V and J are TRBV24-1 and TRBJ1-2, with D perhaps TRBD1 (5 bases). This CDR3 comprises 13 residues. The germline gives CDR1 KGHDR, CDR2 SFDVKD. Trimming pared 7 bases from V and 8 bases from J, leaving 16 bases between. The CDR3 region is CATSEGGVGGYTF. CDR3 sequence (DNA): TGTGCCACCAGCGAAGGAGGGGTTGGGGGCTACACCTTC.

CDR3 region: CASSLGGGSQETQYF. The CDR3 DNA reads TGTGCCAGCAGTTTGGGCGGGGGGTCACAAGAGACCCAGTACTTC. This chain joins TRBV12-3 or TRBV12-4 and TRBJ2-5, with TRBD2 identical over 8 bases. The trim removed 3 bases at V and 2 bases at J, leaving 5 bases unmatched. The CDR3 contains 15 residues.

V and J are TRBV7-2 and TRBJ2-7, with 11 bases fitting TRBD2. The CDR3 sequence is 15 residues long. The junction had 5 bases not matched to a gene; V was cut back by 5 bases and J by 2 bases. Germline V gene lookup returns CDR1 SGHTA and CDR2 FQGNSA. Here the CDR3 DNA reads TGTGCCAGCAGCAATAGCGGGGGGGTAACCTACGAGCAGTACTTC. Translating gives CASSNSGGVTYEQYF.

This chain links TRBV7-9 with TRBJ2-1; 10 bases agree with TRBD2. V trimming: 11 bases; J trimming: 3 bases; junction bases outside the gene matches: 10. Germline V CDR1 and CDR2: SEHNR, FQNEAQ (reference sequence). CDR3 length equals 15 residues. The CDR3 bases are TGTGCCGGCCGACTAGCGGGTTCAGTCTACAATGAGCAGTTCTTC. Translating it yields CAGRLAGSVYNEQFF.

This clonotype came up many times. The chain links TRBV20-1 to TRBJ1-2; no reliable D call. Looked up from germline, CDR1 is DFQATT and CDR2 is SNEGSKA (reference sequence). There are 12 residues in the CDR3. Trimming cost V 6 bases and J 4 bases, with 12 bases left between them. The CDR3 here is CSAADIAYGYTF. For the CDR3, the DNA is TGCAGTGCCGCCGACATAGCCTATGGCTACACCTTC.

This clonotype has a count of ten or more. The rearrangement uses TRBV20-1 and TRBJ2-5; the D is unclear. Germline loops: CDR1 DFQATT, CDR2 SNEGSKA (reference sequence). The germline V and J ends were trimmed by 0 bases and 0 bases, with 5 bases remaining between them. The CDR3 spans 13 residues. CDR3 DNA: TGCAGTGCTAGAGACTTCTACCAAGAGACCCAGTACTTC. Its translation is CSARDFYQETQYF.

The chain uses TRBV6-1 and TRBJ2-7; 8 bases line up with TRBD1. Germline-derived CDR1 and CDR2 are MNHNS and SASEGT. The CDR3 is made up of 13 amino acids. Losses at the gene ends were 6 bases for V and 2 bases for J; bases not matched to a gene: 3. CDR3 sequence reads: CASRLDRAYEQYF. As DNA, the CDR3 is TGTGCCAGCAGATTGGACAGGGCCTACGAGCAGTACTTC.

This clonotype was recorded a few times. The chain joins TRBV18 to TRBJ1-2; D unresolved. V lost 3 bases and J lost 2, with 10 bases in between. Germline loops: CDR1 KGHSH, CDR2 LQKENI. The CDR3 covers 14 residues. CDR3 bases: TGTGCCAGCTCACCTCCGAGTCTCAACTATGGCTACACCTTC. It translates to CASSPPSLNYGYTF.

This clonotype was observed a few times. The chain links TRBV4-1 to TRBJ1-5, with TRBD1 as a possible D gene (5 bases). Trimming took off 1 base at V and 9 bases at J, with 10 bases between the two ends. Germline loops: CDR1 MGHRA, CDR2 YSYEKL. This CDR3 is built from 13 residues. CDR3 DNA sequence: TGCGCCAGCAGCCAAGCCCTGGGGGGGCCCCAGCATTTT. The encoded protein is CASSQALGGPQHF.

The chain uses TRBV7-2 and TRBJ2-1, with D possibly matching TRBD2 (7 bases). Germline assignment: CDR1 SGHTA and CDR2 FQGNSA. The V gene lost 5 bases and the J gene lost 2 bases, with 16 bases spanning the gap. The CDR3 sequence is 16 residues long. The CDR3 is CASSPGGVRTYNEQFF. In nucleotides, the CDR3 is TGTGCCAGCAGCCCGGGGGGCGTGCGTACCTACAATGAGCAGTTCTTC.

This clonotype was counted a few times. The gene calls are TRBV2 and TRBJ2-1, with 10 bases identical to TRBD2. Germline V lookup: CDR1 SNHLY, CDR2 FYNNEI. V gave up 2 bases and J gave up 4 bases; unmatched junction bases: 11. CDR3 size: 18 residues. CDR3 nucleotides: TGTGCCAGCAGTGAATATGGGTCAGCGGGAGGGCCTTACAATGAGCAGTTCTTC. Translation: CASSEYGSAGGPYNEQFF.

This clonotype was seen at least ten times. This sequence joins TRBV27 and TRBJ2-4, with D maybe TRBD1 (5 bases). V dropped 0 bases and J dropped 3 bases, with 9 bases sitting between them. This CDR3 region has 15 residues. Per germline, CDR1 MNHEY and CDR2 SMNVEV (reference sequence). CDR3 region: CASSLSGVGKNIQYF. CDR3 coding DNA: TGTGCCAGCAGTTTATCAGGGGTGGGCAAAAACATTCAGTACTTC.